This record concerns one T cell receptor (beta chain) sequence. The second PCR ran roughly 6 to 12 cycles with a sample-barcoded 5' primer and J-beta primers. All samples gave at least 2.5 million CDR3-containing paired-end reads. MiXCR, applied by TCRdb to the 5' RACE reads, yields one record per CDR3 protein. The sample lists 1.4 million to 1.5 million distinct CDR3 sequences; roughly 40% were seen once. The data derive from a study of blood T cells in healthy people across ages. Germline V CDR1 and CDR2: SGHNT, YENEEA. This CDR3 contains 16 residues. Unmatched junction bases numbered 8, after V lost 5 bases and J lost 1 base. Samples had at least 6.5 million PBMCs isolated from them. Total RNA extraction produced at least 5 micrograms (per sample) for the study.

This sequence was found in a woman between 18 and 29 years old in good health. Sequenced sample: blood. The chain links TRBV11-3 to TRBJ2-5; 9 positions agree with TRBD2. The CDR3 loop is CASSQGLATTQETQYF. The CDR3 nucleotides read TGTGCCAGCAGCCAGGGACTAGCTACTACCCAAGAGACCCAGTACTTC.